The rows below give T cell receptor beta chains drawn from one sample of a study of beta chain features in type 1 diabetes. TCRdb's copy holds only in-frame clones and misses some; the assay was immunoSEQ multiplex PCR. The sample lists about 930,000 clones, roughly 17% occurring once. Source material: naive CD4+ T cells from blood. The receptors were sampled from a woman aged 18-29 years in good health. The conserved cysteine and the conserved F or W are not part of the CDR3 here. D genes are given only for firm matches.

D: TRBD1; J: TRBJ1-2; V: TRBV19; CDR3: ASSRQGRDYGYT
D: .; J: TRBJ2-5; V: TRBV9; CDR3: ASSVAGSYMETQY
D: TRBD2; J: TRBJ2-1; V: TRBV5-4; CDR3: ASSLSGTSGVNEQF
D: .; J: TRBJ1-2; V: TRBV2; CDR3: ASSNRTEGGYT
D: .; J: TRBJ2-1; V: TRBV5-6; CDR3: ASSLLLWGSDNEQF
D: TRBD2; J: TRBJ2-1; V: TRBV9; CDR3: ASSVSGLVFNEQF
D: TRBD1; J: TRBJ1-2; V: TRBV5-1; CDR3: ASSSGTGDGYT
D: TRBD2; J: TRBJ2-7; V: TRBV6-1; CDR3: ASIITSGSYEQY
D: .; J: TRBJ2-1; V: TRBV9; CDR3: ASSVADLSYNEQF
D: TRBD2; J: TRBJ2-1; V: TRBV28; CDR3: ASQLAGSYNEQF
D: .; J: TRBJ2-7; V: TRBV2; CDR3: ANSRDFSYEQY
D: .; J: TRBJ1-2; V: TRBV29-1; CDR3: SGQANYGYT
D: TRBD1; J: TRBJ1-2; V: TRBV25-1; CDR3: ASSELGTELYGYT
D: TRBD1; J: TRBJ2-5; V: TRBV5-4; CDR3: ASSFWDRGKTQY
D: .; J: TRBJ1-1; V: TRBV5-1; CDR3: ASLDPRGSGEAF
D: .; J: TRBJ1-4; V: TRBV21-1; CDR3: ASRERDRDEKLF
D: TRBD2; J: TRBJ2-3; V: TRBV29-1; CDR3: SVGLAGGTDTQY
D: .; J: TRBJ2-7; V: TRBV5-1; CDR3: ASSFSRQGGLSEQY
D: .; J: TRBJ2-7; V: TRBV2; CDR3: ASNGQSNYEQY
D: .; J: TRBJ1-1; V: TRBV11-2; CDR3: ASSLDRRGGDGKAF
D: .; J: TRBJ2-1; V: TRBV9; CDR3: ASSVGIAQERDEQF
D: .; J: TRBJ2-1; V: TRBV6-1; CDR3: ASEGHFNNEQF
D: .; J: TRBJ2-2; V: TRBV7-2; CDR3: ASSLVGNTGELF
D: TRBD2; J: TRBJ2-1; V: TRBV15; CDR3: ATSPTSGSYEQF
D: TRBD2; J: TRBJ2-2; V: TRBV9; CDR3: ASSLRATSVNTGELF
D: TRBD1; J: TRBJ2-1; V: TRBV11-2; CDR3: ASSRQGGYNEQF
D: TRBD2; J: TRBJ2-7; V: TRBV19; CDR3: ASSILAGAYEQY
D: .; J: TRBJ1-4; V: TRBV28; CDR3: ASRLPGQVNEKLF
D: .; J: TRBJ2-1; V: TRBV5-4; CDR3: ASSFSLGPENEQF
D: .; J: TRBJ2-4; V: TRBV29-1; CDR3: SVQQGRGNIQY
D: TRBD1; J: TRBJ1-5; V: TRBV19; CDR3: ASSRTGEYQPQH
D: .; J: TRBJ1-5; V: TRBV7-8; CDR3: ASSLGRTANQPQH
D: .; J: TRBJ2-2; V: TRBV7-3; CDR3: ASSLQGGELF
D: .; J: TRBJ2-7; V: TRBV19; CDR3: ASSREDPYEQY
D: TRBD1; J: TRBJ2-1; V: TRBV18; CDR3: ASSPGQGGNEQF
D: TRBD1; J: TRBJ2-2; V: TRBV28; CDR3: ASWARTGNTGELF
D: .; J: TRBJ2-1; V: TRBV7-2; CDR3: ASSQDRKLRGGNEQF
D: .; J: TRBJ1-2; V: TRBV7-2; CDR3: ASSLVRGGSYGYT
D: TRBD1; J: TRBJ2-5; V: TRBV6-6; CDR3: ASSDGQGLETQY
D: TRBD1; J: TRBJ1-5; V: TRBV5-8; CDR3: ASSFSRRQGKPQH
D: .; J: TRBJ2-7; V: TRBV9; CDR3: ASSVANNEQY
D: .; J: TRBJ2-7; V: TRBV10-3; CDR3: AILRLKNSSSYEQY
D: .; J: TRBJ2-5; V: TRBV15; CDR3: ATSLRGAEWETQY